These T cell receptor beta chains were read from a single sample in a study of T cells in Graves' hyperthyroidism and ophthalmopathy. A single record per CDR3 protein comes from TCRdb applying MiXCR to the multiplex PCR reads. The repertoire holds roughly 640,000 distinct CDR3 sequences, with approximately 15% as singletons. The specimen sequenced was blood. The receptor set was obtained from a woman aged 40 to 50 with Graves' ophthalmopathy. The CDR3 runs from the conserved cysteine through the conserved F or W. D genes are given only for firm matches. Some rows mark clone size as missing; the rest say once, few, many or name a class of expanded clone.

TGTGCCAGCAGCTTGGAGCGGACGAACACCGGGGAGCTGTTTTTT,CASSLERTNTGELFF,TRBV11-2,-,TRBJ2-2,many
TGTGCCAGCAGTCCCACGACAGGACTATATGGCTACACCTTC,CASSPTTGLYGYTF,TRBV6-1,-,TRBJ1-2,many
TGTGCCTGGAGGACTAGCGGCTCCTACGAGCAGTACTTC,CAWRTSGSYEQYF,TRBV30,TRBD2,TRBJ2-7,-
TGTGCCTGGGGGACAGGTAACCAGCCCCAGCATTTT,CAWGTGNQPQHF,TRBV30,TRBD1,TRBJ1-5,-
TGTGCCAGCAGCCCTTCGACAGGGCGAGTTGAAAAACTGTTTTTT,CASSPSTGRVEKLFF,TRBV7-2,TRBD1,TRBJ1-4,once
TGTGCCACCAGTGATTTGGAGACTAGCGGGCCCCGTGGGTACAATGAGCAGTTCTTC,CATSDLETSGPRGYNEQFF,TRBV24-1,TRBD2,TRBJ2-1,many
TGTGCCAGCAGCCGCAGGACTAGCGGAACAGATACGCAGTATTTT,CASSRRTSGTDTQYF,TRBV6-1,TRBD2,TRBJ2-3,many
TGTGCCACCCCTATCTCCCTCGGGAGCACTGAAGCTTTCTTT,CATPISLGSTEAFF,TRBV2,-,TRBJ1-1,many
TGTGCCAGCAGAGCCTCGACAGGGTATGGCTACACCTTC,CASRASTGYGYTF,TRBV12-3/TRBV12-4,TRBD1,TRBJ1-2,many
TGCAGTGCTTCACAGGGACGGAACACTGAAGCTTTCTTT,CSASQGRNTEAFF,TRBV20-1,-,TRBJ1-1,few